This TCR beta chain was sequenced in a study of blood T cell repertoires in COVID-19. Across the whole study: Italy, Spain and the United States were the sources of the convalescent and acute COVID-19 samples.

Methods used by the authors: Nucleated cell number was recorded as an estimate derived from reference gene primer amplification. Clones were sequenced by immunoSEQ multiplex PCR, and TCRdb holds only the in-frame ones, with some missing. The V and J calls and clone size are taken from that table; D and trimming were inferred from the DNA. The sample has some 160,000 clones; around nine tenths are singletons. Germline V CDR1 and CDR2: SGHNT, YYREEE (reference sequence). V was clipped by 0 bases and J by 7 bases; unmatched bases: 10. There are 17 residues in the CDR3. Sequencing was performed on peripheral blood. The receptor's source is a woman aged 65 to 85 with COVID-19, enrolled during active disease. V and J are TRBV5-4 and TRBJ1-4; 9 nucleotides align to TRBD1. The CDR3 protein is CASSLEPPRTGVEKLFF. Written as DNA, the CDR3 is TGTGCCAGCAGCTTGGAACCCCCCCGGACAGGGGTTGAAAAACTGTTTTTT.